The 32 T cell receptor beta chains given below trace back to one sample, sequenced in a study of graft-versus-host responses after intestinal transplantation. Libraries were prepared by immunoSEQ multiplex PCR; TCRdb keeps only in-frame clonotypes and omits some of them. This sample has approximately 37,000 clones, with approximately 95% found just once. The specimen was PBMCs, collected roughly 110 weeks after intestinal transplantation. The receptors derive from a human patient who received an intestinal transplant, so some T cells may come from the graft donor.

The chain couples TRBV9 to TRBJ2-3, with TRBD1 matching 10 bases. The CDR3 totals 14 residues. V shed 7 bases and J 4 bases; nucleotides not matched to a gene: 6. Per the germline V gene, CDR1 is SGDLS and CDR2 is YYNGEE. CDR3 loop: CASVPGQGSDTQYF. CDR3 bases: TGTGCCAGCGTTCCGGGACAGGGGTCAGATACGCAGTATTTT.

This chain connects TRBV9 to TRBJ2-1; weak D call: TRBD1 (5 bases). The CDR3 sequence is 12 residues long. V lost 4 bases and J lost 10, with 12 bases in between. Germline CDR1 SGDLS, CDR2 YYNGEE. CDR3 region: CASSLRVGEQFF. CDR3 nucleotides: TGTGCCAGCAGCCTCAGGGTTGGGGAGCAGTTCTTC.

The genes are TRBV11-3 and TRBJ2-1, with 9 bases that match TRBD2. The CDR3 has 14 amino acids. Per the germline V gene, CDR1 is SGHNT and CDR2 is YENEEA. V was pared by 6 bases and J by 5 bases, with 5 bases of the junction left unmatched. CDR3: CASSFLAGDNEQFF. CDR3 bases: TGTGCCAGCAGTTTCTTAGCGGGAGACAATGAGCAGTTCTTC. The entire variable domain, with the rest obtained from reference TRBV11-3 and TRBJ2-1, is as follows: EAGVVQSPRYKIIEKKQPVAFWCNPISGHNTLYWYLQNLGQGPELLIRYENEEAVDDSQLPKDRFSAERLKGVDSTLKIQPAELGDSAVYLCASSFLAGDNEQFFGPGTRLTVL.

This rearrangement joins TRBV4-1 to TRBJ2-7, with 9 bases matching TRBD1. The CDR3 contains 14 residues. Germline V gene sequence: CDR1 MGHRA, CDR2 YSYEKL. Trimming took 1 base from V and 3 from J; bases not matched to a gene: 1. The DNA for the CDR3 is TGCGCCAGCAGCCAAGGGGGACAGGGCTACGAGCAGTACTTC. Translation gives CASSQGGQGYEQYF.

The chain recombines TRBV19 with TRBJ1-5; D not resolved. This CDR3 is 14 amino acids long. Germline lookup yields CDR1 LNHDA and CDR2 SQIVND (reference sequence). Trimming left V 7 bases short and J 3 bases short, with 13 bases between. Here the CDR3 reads CASNPMETNQPQHF. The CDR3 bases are TGTGCCAGTAACCCAATGGAGACCAATCAGCCCCAGCATTTT.

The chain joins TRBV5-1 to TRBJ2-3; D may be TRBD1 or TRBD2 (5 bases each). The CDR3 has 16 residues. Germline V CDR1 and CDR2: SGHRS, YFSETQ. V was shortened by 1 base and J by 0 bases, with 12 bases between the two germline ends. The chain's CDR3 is CASSLQGEGSTDTQYF. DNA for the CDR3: TGCGCCAGCAGCTTGCAGGGTGAGGGTAGCACAGATACGCAGTATTTT.

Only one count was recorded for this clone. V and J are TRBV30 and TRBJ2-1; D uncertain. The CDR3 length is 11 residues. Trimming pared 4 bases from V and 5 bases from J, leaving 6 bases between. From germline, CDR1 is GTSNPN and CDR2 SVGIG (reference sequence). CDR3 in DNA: TGTGCCTGGACTGGGAACAATGAGCAGTTCTTC. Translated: CAWTGNNEQFF.

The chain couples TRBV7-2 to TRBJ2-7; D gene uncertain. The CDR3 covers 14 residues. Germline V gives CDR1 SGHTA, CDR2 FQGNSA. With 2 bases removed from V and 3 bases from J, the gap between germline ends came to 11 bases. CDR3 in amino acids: CASSLFSDLYEQYF. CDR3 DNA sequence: TGTGCCAGCAGCTTATTTTCGGACCTCTACGAGCAGTACTTC.

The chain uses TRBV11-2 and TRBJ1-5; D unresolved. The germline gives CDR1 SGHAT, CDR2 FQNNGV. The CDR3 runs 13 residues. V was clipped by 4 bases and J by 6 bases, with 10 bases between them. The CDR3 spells CASSYTNSQPQHF. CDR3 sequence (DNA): TGTGCCAGCAGCTATACGAATTCTCAGCCCCAGCATTTT. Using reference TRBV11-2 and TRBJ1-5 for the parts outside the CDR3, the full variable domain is EAGVAQSPRYKIIEKRQSVAFWCNPISGHATLYWYQQILGQGPKLLIQFQNNGVVDDSQLPKDRFSAERLKGVDSTLKIQPAKLEDSAVYLCASSYTNSQPQHFGDGTRLSIL.

The CDR3 here is CASSLDGANYGYTF. The CDR3 DNA sequence: TGCGCCAGCAGCTTGGACGGAGCTAACTATGGCTACACCTTC. This chain connects TRBV5-1 to TRBJ1-2; D gene ambiguous. V lost 0 bases to trimming and J lost 0 bases, with 6 bases between them. The CDR3 is 14 amino acids. The V gene's germline CDR1 is SGHRS and CDR2 YFSETQ.

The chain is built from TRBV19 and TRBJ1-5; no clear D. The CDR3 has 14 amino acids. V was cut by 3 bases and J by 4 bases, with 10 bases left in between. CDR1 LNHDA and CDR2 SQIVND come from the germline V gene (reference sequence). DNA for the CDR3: TGTGCCAGTAGTATGTTCAGAGAAAATCAGCCCCAGCATTTT. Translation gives CASSMFRENQPQHF.

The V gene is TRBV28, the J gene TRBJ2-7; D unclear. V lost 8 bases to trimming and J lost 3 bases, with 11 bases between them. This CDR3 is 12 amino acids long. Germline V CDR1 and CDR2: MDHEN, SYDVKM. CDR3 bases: TGTGCCAGCGGTACGCCCAACTACGAGCAGTACTTC. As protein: CASGTPNYEQYF. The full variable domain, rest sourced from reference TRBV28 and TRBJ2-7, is DVKVTQSSRYLVKRTGEKVFLECVQDMDHENMFWYRQDPGLGLRLIYFSYDVKMKEKGDIPEGYSVSREKKERFSLILESASTNQTSMYLCASGTPNYEQYFGPGTRLTVT.

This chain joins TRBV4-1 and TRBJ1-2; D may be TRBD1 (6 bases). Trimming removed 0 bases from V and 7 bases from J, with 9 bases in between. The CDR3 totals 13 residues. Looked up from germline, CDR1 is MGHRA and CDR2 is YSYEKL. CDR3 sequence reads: CASSQDRGGGYTF. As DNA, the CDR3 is TGCGCCAGCAGCCAAGACAGGGGCGGTGGCTACACCTTC.

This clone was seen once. CDR3 residues: CASSGGVGEKLFF. CDR3 nucleotide sequence: TGTGCCAGCTCAGGAGGAGTAGGTGAAAAACTGTTTTTT. The chain links TRBV18 to TRBJ1-4; no definite D call. The CDR3 has 13 residues. V was pared by 5 bases and J by 7 bases, with 11 bases between. Germline V CDR1 and CDR2: KGHSH, LQKENI.

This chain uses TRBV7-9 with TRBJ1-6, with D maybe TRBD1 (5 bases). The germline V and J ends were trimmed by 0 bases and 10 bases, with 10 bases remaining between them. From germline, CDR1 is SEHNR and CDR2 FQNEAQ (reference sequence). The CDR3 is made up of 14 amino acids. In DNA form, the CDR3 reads TGTGCCAGCAGCTTAGCCCAGGGAAACTCACCCCTCCACTTT. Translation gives CASSLAQGNSPLHF.

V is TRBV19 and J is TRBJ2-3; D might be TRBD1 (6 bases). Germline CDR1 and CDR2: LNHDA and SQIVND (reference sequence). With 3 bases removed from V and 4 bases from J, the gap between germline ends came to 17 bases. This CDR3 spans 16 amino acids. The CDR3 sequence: CASSIYSAGASDTQYF. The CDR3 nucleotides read TGTGCCAGTAGTATTTATTCGGCAGGGGCCTCAGATACGCAGTATTTT. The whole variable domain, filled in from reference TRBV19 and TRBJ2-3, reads DGGITQSPKYLFRKEGQNVTLSCEQNLNHDAMYWYRQDPGQGLRLIYYSQIVNDFQKGDIAEGYSVSREKKESFPLTVTSAQKNPTAFYLCASSIYSAGASDTQYFGPGTRLTVL.

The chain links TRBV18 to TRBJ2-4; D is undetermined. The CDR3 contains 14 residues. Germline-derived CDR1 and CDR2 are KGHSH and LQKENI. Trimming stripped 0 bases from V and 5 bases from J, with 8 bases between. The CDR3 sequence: CASSPPLGENIQYF. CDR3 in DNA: TGTGCCAGCTCACCACCGCTTGGGGAAAACATTCAGTACTTC.

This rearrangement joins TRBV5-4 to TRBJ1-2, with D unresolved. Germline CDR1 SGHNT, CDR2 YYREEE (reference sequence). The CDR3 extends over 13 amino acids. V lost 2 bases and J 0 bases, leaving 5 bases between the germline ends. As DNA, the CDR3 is TGTGCCAGCAGCTTATCCTCTAACTATGGCTACACCTTC. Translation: CASSLSSNYGYTF.

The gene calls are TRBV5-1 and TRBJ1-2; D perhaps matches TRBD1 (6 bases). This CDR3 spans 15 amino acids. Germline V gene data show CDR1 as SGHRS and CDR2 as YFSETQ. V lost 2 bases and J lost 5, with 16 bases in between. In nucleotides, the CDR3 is TGCGCCAGCAGCTTCAGGTCGCAGGGGCGTTATGGCTACACCTTC. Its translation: CASSFRSQGRYGYTF.

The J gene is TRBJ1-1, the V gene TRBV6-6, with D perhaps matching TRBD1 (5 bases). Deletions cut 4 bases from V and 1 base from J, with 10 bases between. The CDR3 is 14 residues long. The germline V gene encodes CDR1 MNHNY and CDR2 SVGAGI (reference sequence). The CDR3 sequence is CASSSYRRNTEAFF. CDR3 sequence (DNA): TGTGCCAGCAGTTCCTACAGGAGGAACACTGAAGCTTTCTTT.

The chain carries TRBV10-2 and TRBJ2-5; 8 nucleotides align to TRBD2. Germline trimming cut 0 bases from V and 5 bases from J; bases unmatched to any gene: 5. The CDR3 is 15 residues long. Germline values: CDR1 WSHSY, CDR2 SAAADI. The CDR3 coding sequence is TGCGCCAGCAGTGAGTCGAGCGGGGGTGAGGAGACCCAGTACTTC. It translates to CASSESSGGEETQYF.

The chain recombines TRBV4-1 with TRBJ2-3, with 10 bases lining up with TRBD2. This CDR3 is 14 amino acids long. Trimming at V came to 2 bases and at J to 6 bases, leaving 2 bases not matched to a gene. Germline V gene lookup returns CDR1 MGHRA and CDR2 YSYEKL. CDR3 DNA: TGCGCCAGCAGCCAATGGACTAGCGGTGATACGCAGTATTTT. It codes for CASSQWTSGDTQYF.

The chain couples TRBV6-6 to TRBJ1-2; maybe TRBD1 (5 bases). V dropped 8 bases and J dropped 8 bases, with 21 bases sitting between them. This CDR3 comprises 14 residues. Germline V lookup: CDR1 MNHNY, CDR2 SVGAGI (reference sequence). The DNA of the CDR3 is TGTGCCAGCCATTACGGGGGTGAGGTGGGAGGCTACACCTTC. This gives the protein CASHYGGEVGGYTF.

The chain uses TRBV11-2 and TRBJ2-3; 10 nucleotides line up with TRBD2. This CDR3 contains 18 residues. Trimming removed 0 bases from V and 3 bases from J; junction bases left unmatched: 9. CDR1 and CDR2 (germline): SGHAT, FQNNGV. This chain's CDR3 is CASSLEALAGVATDTQYF. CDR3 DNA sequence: TGTGCCAGCAGCTTAGAGGCCCTAGCGGGGGTGGCGACAGATACGCAGTATTTT. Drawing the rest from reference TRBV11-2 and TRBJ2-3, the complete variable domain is EAGVAQSPRYKIIEKRQSVAFWCNPISGHATLYWYQQILGQGPKLLIQFQNNGVVDDSQLPKDRFSAERLKGVDSTLKIQPAKLEDSAVYLCASSLEALAGVATDTQYFGPGTRLTVL.

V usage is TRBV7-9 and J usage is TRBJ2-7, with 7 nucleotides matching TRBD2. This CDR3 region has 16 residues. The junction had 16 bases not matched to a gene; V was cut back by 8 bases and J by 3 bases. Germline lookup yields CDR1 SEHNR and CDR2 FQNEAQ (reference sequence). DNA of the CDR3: TGTGCCAGCGCCCAGCAACGCGGGAGTCTGTTCTACGAGCAGTACTTC. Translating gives CASAQQRGSLFYEQYF.

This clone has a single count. The CDR3 protein is CASSPDGRPRNEQFF. The CDR3 region has the DNA TGTGCCAGCTCACCAGACGGGAGGCCGCGGAATGAGCAGTTCTTC. This sequence joins TRBV18 and TRBJ2-1; 7 bases are a match to TRBD2. CDR1 is KGHSH and CDR2 is LQKENI in the germline V gene. The J segment lost 7 bases and the V segment lost 2 bases, leaving 8 bases of the junction unmatched. The CDR3 has 15 residues.

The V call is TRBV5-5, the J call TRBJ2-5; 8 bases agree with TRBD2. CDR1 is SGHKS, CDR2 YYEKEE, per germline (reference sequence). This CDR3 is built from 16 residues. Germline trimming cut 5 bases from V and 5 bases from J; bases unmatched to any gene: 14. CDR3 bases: TGTGCCAGCAGTCCCCTCGGAACTAGCGGTTTGGAGACCCAGTACTTC. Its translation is CASSPLGTSGLETQYF. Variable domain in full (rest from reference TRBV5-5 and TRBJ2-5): DAGVTQSPTHLIKTRGQQVTLRCSPISGHKSVSWYQQVLGQGPQFIFQYYEKEERGRGNFPDRFSARQFPNYSSELNVNALLLGDSALYLCASSPLGTSGLETQYFGPGTRLLVL.

In nucleotides, the CDR3 is TGTGCCAGCAGCTTTAGGGATAGCACCTACAATGAGCAGTTCTTC. Translation: CASSFRDSTYNEQFF. The chain has TRBV11-3 and TRBJ2-1, with unresolved D. Trimming left V 3 bases short and J 2 bases short, with 11 bases between. The CDR3 has 15 residues. Germline V gene lookup returns CDR1 SGHNT and CDR2 YENEEA.

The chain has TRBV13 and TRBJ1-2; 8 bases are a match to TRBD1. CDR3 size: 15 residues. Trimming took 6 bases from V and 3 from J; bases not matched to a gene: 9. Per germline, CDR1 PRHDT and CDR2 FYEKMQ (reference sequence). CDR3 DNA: TGTGCCAGCAGAGAACAGACAGGGGTGGACTATGGCTACACCTTC. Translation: CASREQTGVDYGYTF.

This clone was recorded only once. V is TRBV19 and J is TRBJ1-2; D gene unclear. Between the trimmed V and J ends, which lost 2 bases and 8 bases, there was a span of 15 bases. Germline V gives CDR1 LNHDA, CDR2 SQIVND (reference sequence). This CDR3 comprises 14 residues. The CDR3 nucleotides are TGTGCCAGTAGTATACCCGATCTTTCCGGCGGCTACACCTTC. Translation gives CASSIPDLSGGYTF.

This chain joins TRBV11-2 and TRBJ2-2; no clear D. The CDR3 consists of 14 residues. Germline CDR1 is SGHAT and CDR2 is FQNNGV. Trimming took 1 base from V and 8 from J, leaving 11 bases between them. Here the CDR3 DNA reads TGTGCCAGCAGCTTAGTTACCACAACTGGGGAGCTGTTTTTT. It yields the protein CASSLVTTTGELFF. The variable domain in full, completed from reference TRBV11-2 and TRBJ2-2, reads EAGVAQSPRYKIIEKRQSVAFWCNPISGHATLYWYQQILGQGPKLLIQFQNNGVVDDSQLPKDRFSAERLKGVDSTLKIQPAKLEDSAVYLCASSLVTTTGELFFGEGSRLTVL.

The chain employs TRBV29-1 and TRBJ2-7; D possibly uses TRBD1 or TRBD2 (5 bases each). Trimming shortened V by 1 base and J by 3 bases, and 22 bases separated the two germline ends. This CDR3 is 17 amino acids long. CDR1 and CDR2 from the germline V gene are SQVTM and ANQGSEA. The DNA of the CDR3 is TGCAGCGTTGAAGCACGGTCACCTCGGGGCACTATCTACGAGCAGTACTTC. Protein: CSVEARSPRGTIYEQYF.